This T cell receptor (beta chain) was sequenced for a study of blood T cell repertoires in COVID-19. At the level of the study: Acute and convalescent COVID-19 specimens originated in the United States, Italy and Spain. T cells, B-cell-depleted T cells, or PBMCs supplied cDNA or gDNA.

Assay used: immunoSEQ multiplex PCR; TCRdb lists only in-frame clones, some missing. The sample holds some 130,000 clones, about 87% seen once. This clone appeared once. This TCR derives from a man aged 50-59 years with acute or convalescent COVID-19. The sequenced material came from peripheral blood.

CDR3 DNA sequence: TGTGCCAGCAGCCAAGATCTGGGACAGGTGAACACTGAAGCTTTCTTT. Translating it yields CASSQDLGQVNTEAFF. The J gene is TRBJ1-1, the V gene TRBV14; 8 nucleotides line up with TRBD1. Germline V gene data show CDR1 as SGHDN and CDR2 as FVKESK. The length of the CDR3 is 16 residues. With 0 bases clipped from V and 0 bases from J, the junction kept 3 bases outside the gene matches.